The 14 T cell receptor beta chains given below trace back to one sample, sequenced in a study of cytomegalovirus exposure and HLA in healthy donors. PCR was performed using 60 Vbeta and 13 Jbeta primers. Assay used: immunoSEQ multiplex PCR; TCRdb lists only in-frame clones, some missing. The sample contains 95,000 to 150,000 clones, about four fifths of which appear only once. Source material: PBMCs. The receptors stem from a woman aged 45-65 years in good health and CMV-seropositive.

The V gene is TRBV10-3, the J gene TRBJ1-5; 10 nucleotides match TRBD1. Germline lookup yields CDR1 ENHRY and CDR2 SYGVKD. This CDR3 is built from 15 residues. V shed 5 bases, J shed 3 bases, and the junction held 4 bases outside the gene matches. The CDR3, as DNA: TGTGCCATCAGTACGGGACAGGGGCTCAATCAGCCCCAGCATTTT. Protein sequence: CAISTGQGLNQPQHF.

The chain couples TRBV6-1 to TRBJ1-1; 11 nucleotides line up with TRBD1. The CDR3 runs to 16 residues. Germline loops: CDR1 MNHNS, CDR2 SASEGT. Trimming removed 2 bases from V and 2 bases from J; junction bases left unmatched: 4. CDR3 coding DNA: TGTGCCAGCAGTGAACCAAGGACAGGGGGCAACACTGAAGCTTTCTTT. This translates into CASSEPRTGGNTEAFF.

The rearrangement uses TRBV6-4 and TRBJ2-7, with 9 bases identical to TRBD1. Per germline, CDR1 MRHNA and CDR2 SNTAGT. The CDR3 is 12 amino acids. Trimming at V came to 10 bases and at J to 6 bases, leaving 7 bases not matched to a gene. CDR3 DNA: TGTGCCAACCAGGGGGACAGGGCCGAGCAGTACTTC. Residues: CANQGDRAEQYF.

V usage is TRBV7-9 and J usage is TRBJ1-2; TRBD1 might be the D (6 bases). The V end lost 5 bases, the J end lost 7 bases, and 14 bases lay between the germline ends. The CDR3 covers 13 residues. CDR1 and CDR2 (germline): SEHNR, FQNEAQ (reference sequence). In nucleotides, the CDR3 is TGTGCCAGCAGCCTCCGACAGGTCGGTGGCTACACCTTC. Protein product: CASSLRQVGGYTF.

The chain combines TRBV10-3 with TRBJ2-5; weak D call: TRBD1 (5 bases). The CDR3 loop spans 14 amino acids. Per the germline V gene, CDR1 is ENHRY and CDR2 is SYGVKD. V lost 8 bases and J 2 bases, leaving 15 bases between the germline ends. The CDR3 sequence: CAIGGGAGQETQYF. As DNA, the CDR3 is TGTGCCATCGGTGGTGGGGCAGGGCAAGAGACCCAGTACTTC.

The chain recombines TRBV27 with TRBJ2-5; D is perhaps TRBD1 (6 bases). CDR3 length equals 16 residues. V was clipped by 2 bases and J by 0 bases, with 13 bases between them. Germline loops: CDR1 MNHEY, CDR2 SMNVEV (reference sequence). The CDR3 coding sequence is TGTGCCAGCAGTTTAATGGGGGCGTCGTACCAAGAGACCCAGTACTTC. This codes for CASSLMGASYQETQYF.

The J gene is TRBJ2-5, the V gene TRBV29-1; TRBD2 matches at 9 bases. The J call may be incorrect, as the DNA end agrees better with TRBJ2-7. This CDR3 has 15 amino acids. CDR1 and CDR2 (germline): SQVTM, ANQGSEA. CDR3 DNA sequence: TGCAGCGTTGAGGGAGCTAGCGGGACTCTGTACGAGCAGTACTTC. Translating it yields CSVEGASGTLYEQYF.

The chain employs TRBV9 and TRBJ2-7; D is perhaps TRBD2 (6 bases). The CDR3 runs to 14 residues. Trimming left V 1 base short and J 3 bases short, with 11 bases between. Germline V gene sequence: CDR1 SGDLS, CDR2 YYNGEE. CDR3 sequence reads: CASSVRDGGYEQYF. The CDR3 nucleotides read TGTGCCAGCAGCGTAAGAGACGGGGGCTACGAGCAGTACTTC.

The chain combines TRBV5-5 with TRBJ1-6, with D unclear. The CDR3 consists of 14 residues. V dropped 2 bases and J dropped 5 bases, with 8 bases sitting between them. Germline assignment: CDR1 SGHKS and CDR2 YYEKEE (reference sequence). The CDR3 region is CASSFDGDNSPLHF. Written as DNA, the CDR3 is TGTGCCAGCAGCTTTGACGGGGATAATTCACCCCTCCACTTT.

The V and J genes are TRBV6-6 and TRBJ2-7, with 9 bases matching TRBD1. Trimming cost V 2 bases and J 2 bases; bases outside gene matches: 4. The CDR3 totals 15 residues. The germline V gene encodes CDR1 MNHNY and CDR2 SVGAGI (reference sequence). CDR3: CASSYPGTGTYEQYF. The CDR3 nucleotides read TGTGCCAGCAGTTACCCCGGGACAGGGACCTACGAGCAGTACTTC.

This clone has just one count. The CDR3 region is CASSLGQGANYGYTF. CDR3 bases: TGTGCCAGTAGTTTAGGACAGGGGGCAAACTATGGCTACACCTTC. The rearrangement links TRBV19 to TRBJ1-2, with 11 bases that match TRBD1. This CDR3 has 15 amino acids. Germline V gene lookup returns CDR1 LNHDA and CDR2 SQIVND (reference sequence). V lost 5 bases and J lost 2; bases outside the gene matches: 4.

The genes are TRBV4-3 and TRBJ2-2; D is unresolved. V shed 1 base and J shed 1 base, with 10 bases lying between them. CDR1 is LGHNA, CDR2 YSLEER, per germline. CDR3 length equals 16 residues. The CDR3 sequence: CASSQVEIKNTGELFF. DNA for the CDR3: TGCGCCAGCAGCCAAGTCGAGATTAAGAACACCGGGGAGCTGTTTTTT.

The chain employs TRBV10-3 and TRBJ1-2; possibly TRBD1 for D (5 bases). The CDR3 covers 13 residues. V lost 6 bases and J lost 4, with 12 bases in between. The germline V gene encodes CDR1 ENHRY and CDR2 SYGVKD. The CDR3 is CAIRPTDSYGYTF. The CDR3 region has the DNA TGTGCCATCAGGCCAACTGACAGCTATGGCTACACCTTC.

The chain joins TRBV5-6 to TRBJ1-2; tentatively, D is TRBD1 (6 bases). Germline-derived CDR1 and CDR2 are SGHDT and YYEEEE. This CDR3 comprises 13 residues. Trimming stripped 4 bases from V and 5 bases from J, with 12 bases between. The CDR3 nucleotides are TGTGCCAGCAGCGTGGACAGAGTGTATGGCTACACCTTC. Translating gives CASSVDRVYGYTF.